This TCR beta chain was identified during a study of early T cells in non-severe SARS-CoV-2 infection. The ends lost 4 bases at V and 8 bases at J; junction bases unmatched: 4. The CDR3 covers 12 residues. Unique molecular identifiers were affixed to single, distinct cDNA molecules. TCRdb processed the 5' RACE reads anew with MiXCR; each CDR3 protein has one entry. The profile shows 34,000 or so distinct CDR3 sequences, about 10% of them singletons. This clonotype appeared many times. The sequence derives from an adult who was a healthcare worker with PCR-confirmed SARS-CoV-2 infection or an uninfected control (not recorded which). The chain recombines TRBV12-3 or TRBV12-4 with TRBJ1-2; 7 nucleotides line up with TRBD1. Sequenced: whole blood. The CDR3 reads CASSSPQGGYTF. The CDR3 DNA sequence: TGTGCCAGCAGTTCCCCACAGGGGGGCTACACCTTC.